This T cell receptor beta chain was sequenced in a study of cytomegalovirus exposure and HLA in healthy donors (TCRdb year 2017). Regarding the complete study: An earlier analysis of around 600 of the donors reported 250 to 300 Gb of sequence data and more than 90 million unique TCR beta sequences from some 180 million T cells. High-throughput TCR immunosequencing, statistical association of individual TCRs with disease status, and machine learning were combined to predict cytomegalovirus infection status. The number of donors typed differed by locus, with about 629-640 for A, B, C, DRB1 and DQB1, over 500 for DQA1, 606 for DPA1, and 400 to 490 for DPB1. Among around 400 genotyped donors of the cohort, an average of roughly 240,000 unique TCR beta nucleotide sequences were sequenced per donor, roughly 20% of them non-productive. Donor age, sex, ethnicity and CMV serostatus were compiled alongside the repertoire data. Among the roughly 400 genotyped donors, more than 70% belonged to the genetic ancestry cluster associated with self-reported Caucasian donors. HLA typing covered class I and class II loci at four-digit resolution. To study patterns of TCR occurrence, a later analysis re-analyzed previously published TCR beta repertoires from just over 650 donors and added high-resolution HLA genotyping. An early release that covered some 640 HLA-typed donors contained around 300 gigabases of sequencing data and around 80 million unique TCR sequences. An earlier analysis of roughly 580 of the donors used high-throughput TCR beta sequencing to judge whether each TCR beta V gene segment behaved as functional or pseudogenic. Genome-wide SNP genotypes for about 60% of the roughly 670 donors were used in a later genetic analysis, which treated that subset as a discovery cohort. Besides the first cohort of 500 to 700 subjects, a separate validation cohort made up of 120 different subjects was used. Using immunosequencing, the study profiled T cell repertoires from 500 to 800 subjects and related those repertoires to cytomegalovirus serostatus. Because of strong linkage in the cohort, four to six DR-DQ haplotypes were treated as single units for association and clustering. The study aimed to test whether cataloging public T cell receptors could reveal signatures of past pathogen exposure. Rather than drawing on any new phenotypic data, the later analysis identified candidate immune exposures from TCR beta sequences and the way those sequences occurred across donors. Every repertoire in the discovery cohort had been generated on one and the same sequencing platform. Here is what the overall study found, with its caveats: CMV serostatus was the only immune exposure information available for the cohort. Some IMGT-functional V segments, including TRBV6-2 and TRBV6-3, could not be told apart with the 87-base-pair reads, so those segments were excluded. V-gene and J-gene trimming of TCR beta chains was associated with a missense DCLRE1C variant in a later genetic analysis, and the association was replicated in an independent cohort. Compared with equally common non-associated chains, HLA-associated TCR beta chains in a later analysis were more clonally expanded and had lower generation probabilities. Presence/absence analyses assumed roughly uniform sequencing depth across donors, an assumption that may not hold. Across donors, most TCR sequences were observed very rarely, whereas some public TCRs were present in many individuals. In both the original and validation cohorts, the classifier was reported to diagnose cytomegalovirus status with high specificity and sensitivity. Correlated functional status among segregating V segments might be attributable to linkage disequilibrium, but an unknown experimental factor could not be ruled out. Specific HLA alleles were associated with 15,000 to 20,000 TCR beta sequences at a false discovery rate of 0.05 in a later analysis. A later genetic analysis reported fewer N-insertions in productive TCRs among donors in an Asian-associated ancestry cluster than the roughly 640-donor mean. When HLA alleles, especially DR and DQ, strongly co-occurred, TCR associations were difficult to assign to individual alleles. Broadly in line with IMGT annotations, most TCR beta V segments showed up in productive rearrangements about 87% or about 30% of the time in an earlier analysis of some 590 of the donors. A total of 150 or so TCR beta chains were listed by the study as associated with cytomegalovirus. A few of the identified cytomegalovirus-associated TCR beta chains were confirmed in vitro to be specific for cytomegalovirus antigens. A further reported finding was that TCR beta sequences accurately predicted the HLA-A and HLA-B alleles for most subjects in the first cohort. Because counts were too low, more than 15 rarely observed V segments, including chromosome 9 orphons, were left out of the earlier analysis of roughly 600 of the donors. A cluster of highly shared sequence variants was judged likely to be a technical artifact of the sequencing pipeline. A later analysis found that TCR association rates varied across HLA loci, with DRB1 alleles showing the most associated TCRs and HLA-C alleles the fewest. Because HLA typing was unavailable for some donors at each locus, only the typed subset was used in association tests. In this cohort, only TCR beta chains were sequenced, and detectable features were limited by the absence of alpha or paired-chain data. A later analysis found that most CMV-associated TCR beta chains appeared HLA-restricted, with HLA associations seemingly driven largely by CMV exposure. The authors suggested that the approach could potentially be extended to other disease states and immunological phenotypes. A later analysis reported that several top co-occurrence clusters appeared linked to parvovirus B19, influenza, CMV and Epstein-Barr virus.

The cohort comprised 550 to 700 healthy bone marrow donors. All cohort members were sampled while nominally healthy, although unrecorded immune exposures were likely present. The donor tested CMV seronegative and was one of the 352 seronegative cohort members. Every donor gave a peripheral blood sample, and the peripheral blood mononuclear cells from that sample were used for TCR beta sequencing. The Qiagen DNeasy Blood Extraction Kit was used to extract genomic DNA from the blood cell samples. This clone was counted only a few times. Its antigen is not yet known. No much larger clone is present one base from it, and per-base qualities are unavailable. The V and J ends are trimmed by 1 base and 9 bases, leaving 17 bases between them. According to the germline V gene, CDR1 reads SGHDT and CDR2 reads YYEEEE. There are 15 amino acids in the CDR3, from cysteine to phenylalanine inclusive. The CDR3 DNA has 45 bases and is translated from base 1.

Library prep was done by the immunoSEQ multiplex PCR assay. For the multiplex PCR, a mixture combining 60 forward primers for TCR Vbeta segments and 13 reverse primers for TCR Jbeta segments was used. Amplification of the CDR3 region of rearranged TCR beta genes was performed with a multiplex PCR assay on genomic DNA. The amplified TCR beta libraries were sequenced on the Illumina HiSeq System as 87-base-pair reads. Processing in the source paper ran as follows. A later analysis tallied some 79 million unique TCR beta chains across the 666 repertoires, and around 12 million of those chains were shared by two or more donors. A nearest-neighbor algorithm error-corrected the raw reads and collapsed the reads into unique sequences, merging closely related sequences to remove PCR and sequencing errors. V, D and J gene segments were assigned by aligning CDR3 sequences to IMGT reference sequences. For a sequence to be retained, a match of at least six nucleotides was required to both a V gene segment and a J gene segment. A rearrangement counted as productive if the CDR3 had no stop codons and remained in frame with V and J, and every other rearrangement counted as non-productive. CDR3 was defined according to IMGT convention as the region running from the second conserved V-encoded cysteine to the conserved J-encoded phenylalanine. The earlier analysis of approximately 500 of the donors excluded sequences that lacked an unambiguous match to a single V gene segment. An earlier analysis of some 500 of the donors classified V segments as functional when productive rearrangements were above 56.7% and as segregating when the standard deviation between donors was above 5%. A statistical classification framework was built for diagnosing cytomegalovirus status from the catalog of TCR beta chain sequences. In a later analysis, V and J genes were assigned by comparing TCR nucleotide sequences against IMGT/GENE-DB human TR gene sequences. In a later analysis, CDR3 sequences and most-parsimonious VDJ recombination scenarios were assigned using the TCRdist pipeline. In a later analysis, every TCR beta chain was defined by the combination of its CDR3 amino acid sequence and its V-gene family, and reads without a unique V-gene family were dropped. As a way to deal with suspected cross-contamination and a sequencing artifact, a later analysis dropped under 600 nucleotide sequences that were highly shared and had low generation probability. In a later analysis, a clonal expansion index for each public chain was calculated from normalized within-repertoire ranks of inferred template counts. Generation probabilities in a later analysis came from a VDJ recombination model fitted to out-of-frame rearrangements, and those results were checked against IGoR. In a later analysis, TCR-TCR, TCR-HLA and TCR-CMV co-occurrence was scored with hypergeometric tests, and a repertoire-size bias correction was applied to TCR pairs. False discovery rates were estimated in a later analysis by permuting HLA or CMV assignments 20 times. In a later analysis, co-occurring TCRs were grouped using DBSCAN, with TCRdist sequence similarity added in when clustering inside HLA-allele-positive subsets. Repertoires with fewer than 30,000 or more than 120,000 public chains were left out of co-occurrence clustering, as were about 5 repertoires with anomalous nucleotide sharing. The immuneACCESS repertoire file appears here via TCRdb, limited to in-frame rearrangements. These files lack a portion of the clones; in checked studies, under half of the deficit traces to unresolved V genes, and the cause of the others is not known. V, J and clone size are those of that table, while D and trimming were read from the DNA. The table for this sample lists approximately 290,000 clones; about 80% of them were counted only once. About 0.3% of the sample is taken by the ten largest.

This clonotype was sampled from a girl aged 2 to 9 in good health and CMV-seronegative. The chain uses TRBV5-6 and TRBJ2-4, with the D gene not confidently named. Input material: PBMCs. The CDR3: CASSLRGGSGGIQYF. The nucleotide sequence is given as TGTGCCAGCAGCTTGCGAGGCGGAAGTGGCGGCATTCAGTACTTC.